This T cell receptor (beta chain) was sequenced in a study of blood T cell repertoires in COVID-19. At the level of the study: Sites in the United States, Italy and Spain provided acute and convalescent COVID-19 samples.

The CDR3 contains 17 residues. V was shortened by 0 bases and J by 0 bases, with 17 bases between the two germline ends. Germline CDR1 reads GTSNPN; CDR2 reads SVGIG (reference sequence). Clinical history reported by participants formed the basis on which cohorts were assigned. Cohort 3 donors were reported recovered after two negative PCRs, clearance, or symptom resolution. In the authors' methods: Amplification from reference gene primers served as the basis for estimated nucleated cell counts. TCRdb's copy holds only in-frame clones and misses some; the assay was immunoSEQ multiplex PCR. V and J calls and clone size are those listed in that table; D and trimming were worked out from the DNA. The sample has 150,000 to 200,000 clones; 88% are singletons.

The sample was PBMCs or T cells enriched from blood (not recorded which). The TCR was taken from a young woman who had recovered from COVID-19. The V call is TRBV30, the J call TRBJ1-2; the D is unclear. In DNA, the CDR3 is TGTGCCTGGAGTGTACTCTTACCGGGGATCCCTAACTATGGCTACACCTTC. It yields the protein CAWSVLLPGIPNYGYTF.